This T cell receptor (beta chain) is from a study of cytomegalovirus exposure and HLA in healthy donors. Overall study: Among the 398 genotyped donors, just over 80% were placed in the Caucasian-associated ancestry cluster. Whole-study results and caveats: Most likely, a cluster of highly shared sequence variants arose as a sequencing artifact. According to a later analysis, most TCR beta chains associated with CMV appeared HLA-restricted.

As concerns this clone: Its antigen is unknown.

The PCR ran on 60 Vbeta and 13 Jbeta primers. In the source study's methods: A later analysis counted 65 million to 80 million unique TCR beta chains, around 10 million shared. TCRdb keeps only in-frame clones here, not all; method: immunoSEQ multiplex PCR. V and J calls and clone size are given by that table; D and trimming were obtained from the DNA. The repertoire holds under 300,000 clones, with around 81% as singletons. J was trimmed by 7 bases and V by 1 base; bases with no gene match: 2. The CDR3 length is 13 residues. Germline loops: CDR1 SGHAT, CDR2 FQNNGV. The receptor comes from a woman between 55 and 75 years old in good health and CMV-seropositive. The source material was PBMCs. The J gene is TRBJ2-3, the V gene TRBV11-2; 7 nucleotides line up with TRBD2. CDR3 bases: TGTGCCAGCAGCTTAGGGGGGGGGAATACGCAGTATTTT. As protein: CASSLGGGNTQYF. Supplemented by reference TRBV11-2 and TRBJ2-3, the full variable domain reads EAGVAQSPRYKIIEKRQSVAFWCNPISGHATLYWYQQILGQGPKLLIQFQNNGVVDDSQLPKDRFSAERLKGVDSTLKIQPAKLEDSAVYLCASSLGGGNTQYFGPGTRLTVL.